This TCR beta chain is from a study of blood T cell repertoires in COVID-19. Study summary: Italy, Spain and the United States were the sources of the convalescent and acute COVID-19 samples. PBMCs, B-cell-depleted T cells, or T cells were the source of the cDNA or gDNA that made up the material.

Data came from immunoSEQ multiplex PCR; TCRdb stores just in-frame clones and leaves some out. The table shows tens of thousands of clones, with around 80% occurring only once. Germline CDR1 reads SNHLY; CDR2 reads FYNNEI. This CDR3 has 15 residues. Losses at the gene ends were 6 bases for V and 0 bases for J; bases not matched to a gene: 7. In its sample, this clone was seen once. Sequencing was performed on peripheral blood. The V call is TRBV2, the J call TRBJ1-1, with 7 bases that match TRBD1. The clonotype originates from a woman older than 75 with active or convalescent COVID-19. The CDR3 DNA is TGTGCCAGCAGCCGGGACAGCGTTATGAACACTGAAGCTTTCTTT. It codes for CASSRDSVMNTEAFF.